Listed below are T cell receptor beta chains from one sample, sequenced in a study of shared clonotypes between healthy human individuals. Sequencing was performed with immunoSEQ multiplex PCR; in TCRdb, only in-frame clones are kept and a portion is missing. The repertoire includes over a million clones, 95% to 99% of them detected once, and about 0.45% sits in the top ten. Sequenced input: naive CD4+ T cells sorted from blood. The origin of the receptors is a man aged 25-45 years in good health. Both conserved end residues are part of each CDR3. D genes are given only for firm matches. Size values are once, few and many counts, or a class for expanded clones, and some rows have none.

NA,TRBV7-2,NA,TRBJ2-5,CASSLMSVQETQYF,TGTGCCAGCAGCTTGATGTCGGTTCAAGAGACCCAGTACTTC
NA,TRBV29-1,NA,TRBJ1-1,CSAPGQGVAEAFF,TGCAGCGCCCCCGGGCAGGGAGTGGCTGAAGCTTTCTTT
NA,TRBV18,NA,TRBJ1-3,CASSSIPGRLRNTIYF,TGTGCCAGCTCATCGATACCGGGACGGTTGAGAAACACCATATATTTT
NA,TRBV6-1,NA,TRBJ2-6,CATGTGANVLTF,TGTGCCACCGGGACTGGGGCCAACGTCCTGACTTTC
NA,TRBV5-4,TRBD1,TRBJ1-5,CASSAGDHTGERVSNQPQHF,TGTGCCAGCAGCGCTGGGGATCATACAGGGGAAAGGGTAAGCAATCAGCCCCAGCATTTT
NA,TRBV9,TRBD1,TRBJ1-2,CASSSIRTGTNGYTF,TGTGCCAGCAGCTCCATTCGGACAGGGACAAATGGCTACACCTTC
once,TRBV10-1,NA,TRBJ2-1,CASSGGSEGLEFF,TGCGCCAGCAGTGGTGGTTCGGAGGGCCTAGAGTTCTTC
once,TRBV6-6,NA,TRBJ1-5,CASTSPSEDQPQHF,TGTGCCAGCACCTCTCCTTCAGAGGATCAGCCCCAGCATTTT
NA,TRBV28,NA,TRBJ1-5,CASSLQGQPQHF,TGTGCCAGCAGTTTGCAGGGGCAGCCCCAGCATTTT
NA,TRBV23-1,NA,TRBJ2-5,CASGKGRSYQETQYF,TGCGCCAGCGGGAAGGGACGCTCGTACCAAGAGACCCAGTACTTC
NA,TRBV11-3,NA,TRBJ2-1,CASSREYEDNEQFF,TGTGCCAGCAGTCGGGAGTACGAGGACAATGAGCAGTTCTTC
once,TRBV7-2,NA,TRBJ2-7,CASRRSPDLREQYF,TGTGCCAGCAGGCGTAGCCCCGATCTCCGAGAGCAGTACTTC
NA,TRBV15,NA,TRBJ2-7,CATSRVDSPYTYEQYF,TGTGCCACCAGCAGAGTAGACAGTCCGTATACCTACGAGCAGTACTTC
once,TRBV5-6,TRBD2,TRBJ2-7,CASVDSVAGSYEQYF,TGTGCCAGCGTGGATTCGGTAGCGGGGTCCTACGAGCAGTACTTC
NA,TRBV28,NA,TRBJ2-1,CASSLYPADEQFF,TGTGCCAGCAGTTTATACCCGGCCGATGAGCAGTTCTTC
NA,TRBV28,NA,TRBJ2-7,CASSLSRQSSYEQYF,TGTGCCAGCAGTTTGTCCAGGCAGAGCTCCTACGAGCAGTACTTC
NA,TRBV6-6,TRBD2,TRBJ2-7,CASSRAGREAYEQYF,TGTGCCAGCAGTCGCGCGGGGCGGGAGGCCTACGAGCAGTACTTC
NA,TRBV30,NA,TRBJ1-2,CAWSVGGRGRYGYTF,TGTGCCTGGAGTGTAGGTGGCAGGGGACGTTATGGCTACACCTTC
NA,TRBV6-5,TRBD2,TRBJ2-1,CAAQGSGAYNEQFF,TGTGCCGCTCAGGGCAGCGGGGCATACAATGAGCAGTTCTTC
NA,TRBV10-1,TRBD2,TRBJ2-7,CASSETAGGEEQYF,TGCGCCAGCAGTGAAACGGCGGGAGGGGAAGAGCAGTACTTC
NA,TRBV2,TRBD2,TRBJ2-2,CASRALAGAGGELFF,TGTGCCAGCAGGGCACTAGCGGGAGCGGGCGGGGAGCTGTTTTTT
NA,TRBV18,TRBD2,TRBJ2-7,CASSPSGDSYEQYF,TGTGCCAGCTCACCTAGCGGGGACTCCTACGAGCAGTACTTC
NA,TRBV6-5,NA,TRBJ1-1,CASSSWGEEAFF,TGTGCCAGCAGTTCCTGGGGGGAGGAAGCTTTCTTT
NA,TRBV5-1,NA,TRBJ2-7,CASSPLNTYEQYF,TGCGCCAGCAGCCCCTTGAATACCTACGAGCAGTACTTC
NA,TRBV7-9,TRBD2,TRBJ2-7,CASSPLLAGGSGEQYF,TGTGCCAGCAGCCCTCTACTAGCGGGAGGGTCAGGCGAGCAGTACTTC
NA,TRBV7-9,NA,TRBJ2-3,CASWTDTQYF,TGTGCCAGCTGGACAGATACGCAGTATTTT
NA,TRBV5-1,NA,TRBJ2-2,CASSRPGELFF,TGCGCCAGCTCACGCCCCGGGGAGCTGTTTTTT
NA,TRBV20-1,NA,TRBJ1-4,CSARANEKLFF,TGCAGTGCTAGGGCGAATGAAAAACTGTTTTTT
NA,TRBV28,TRBD2,TRBJ2-7,CASSPSWTSGFYEQYF,TGTGCCAGCAGTCCCTCATGGACTAGCGGTTTCTACGAGCAGTACTTC
NA,TRBV5-1,NA,TRBJ1-2,CASSLEGSGGYTF,TGCGCCAGCAGCTTGGAGGGATCAGGTGGCTACACCTTC
NA,TRBV27,NA,TRBJ2-7,CASSWREYYEQYF,TGTGCCAGCAGTTGGCGGGAATACTACGAGCAGTACTTC
once,TRBV7-8,NA,TRBJ1-1,CASSPLPQGTTEAFF,TGTGCCAGCAGCCCTCTTCCGCAGGGAACCACTGAAGCTTTCTTT
once,TRBV25-1,NA,TRBJ2-2,CASRVPTGSGELFF,TGTGCCAGCAGAGTGCCCACAGGTTCCGGGGAGCTGTTTTTT
NA,TRBV7-9,TRBD2,TRBJ2-7,CASSLVGLAGVEQYF,TGTGCCAGCAGCTTAGTTGGTCTAGCGGGAGTAGAGCAGTACTTC
NA,TRBV7-9,NA,TRBJ1-5,CASSLDISNQPQHF,TGTGCCAGCAGCTTAGATATTAGCAATCAGCCCCAGCATTTT
NA,TRBV28,TRBD1,TRBJ2-7,CASSLLGTDYEQYF,TGTGCCAGCAGTTTATTGGGGACAGACTACGAGCAGTACTTC
NA,TRBV4-1,NA,TRBJ2-7,CASSQVGSAGQYF,TGCGCCAGCAGCCAAGTCGGATCCGCCGGGCAGTACTTC
NA,TRBV5-4,TRBD1,TRBJ2-5,CASSSGGLETQYF,TGTGCCAGCAGCTCAGGGGGCTTAGAGACCCAGTACTTC
NA,TRBV7-8,NA,TRBJ2-2,CASSPLTRNTGELFF,TGTGCCAGCAGCCCCCTTACTCGGAACACCGGGGAGCTGTTTTTT
NA,TRBV15,NA,TRBJ2-7,CATRETSQAWDEQYF,TGTGCCACCAGAGAGACCTCACAGGCCTGGGACGAGCAGTACTTC
NA,TRBV27,NA,TRBJ2-1,CASSLAAQWGVGNEQFF,TGTGCCAGCAGTTTGGCAGCCCAATGGGGGGTAGGCAATGAGCAGTTCTTC
NA,TRBV5-1,NA,TRBJ1-5,CASSLEPYSNQPQHF,TGCGCCAGCAGCTTGGAACCGTATAGCAATCAGCCCCAGCATTTT
NA,TRBV2,TRBD2,TRBJ2-1,CASSFRGTRPRGEQFF,TGTGCCAGCAGTTTCAGAGGGACTAGGCCTCGCGGTGAGCAGTTCTTC
NA,TRBV7-3,NA,TRBJ2-1,CASSLGHRLSSYNEQFF,TGTGCCAGCAGCTTAGGACATAGGTTATCCTCCTACAATGAGCAGTTCTTC
NA,TRBV10-1,NA,TRBJ2-3,CASSGDQGDTQYF,TGCGCCAGCAGTGGCGACCAGGGCGATACGCAGTATTTT
NA,TRBV7-2,TRBD2,TRBJ2-7,CASSLGAGVREQYF,TGTGCCAGCAGCTTGGGAGCGGGAGTGAGGGAGCAGTACTTC
NA,TRBV28,NA,TRBJ2-1,CASSLGGYNEQFF,TGTGCCAGCAGTTTAGGAGGGTACAATGAGCAGTTCTTC
NA,TRBV9,TRBD2,TRBJ2-7,CASSVSGRNEQYF,TGTGCCAGCAGCGTTAGCGGGAGGAACGAGCAGTACTTC
NA,TRBV19,TRBD1,TRBJ2-7,CASSRFGDRSYEQYF,TGTGCCAGTAGTAGGTTTGGGGACAGGAGTTACGAGCAGTACTTC
NA,TRBV6-5,NA,TRBJ1-1,CASSRQDPNTEAFF,TGTGCCAGCAGTAGACAGGATCCAAACACTGAAGCTTTCTTT